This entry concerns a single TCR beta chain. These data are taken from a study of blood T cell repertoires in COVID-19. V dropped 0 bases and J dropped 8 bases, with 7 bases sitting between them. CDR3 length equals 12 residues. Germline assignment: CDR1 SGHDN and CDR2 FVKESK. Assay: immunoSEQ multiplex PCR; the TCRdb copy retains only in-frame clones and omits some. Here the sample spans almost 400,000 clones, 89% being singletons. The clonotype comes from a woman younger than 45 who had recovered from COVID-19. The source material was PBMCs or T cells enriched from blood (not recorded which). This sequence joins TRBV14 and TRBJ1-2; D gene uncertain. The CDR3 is CASSQEHGGYTF. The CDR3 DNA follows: TGTGCCAGCAGCCAAGAACACGGGGGCTACACCTTC.